This TCR beta chain was recovered during a study of cytotoxic CD8 clonotypes in ibrutinib-treated CLL. On the study more broadly: Around 25 partial and 2 complete responses; at median about 63 months, 14 remitted, approximately 12 progressed. It was after a median 12 months of treatment, range 6 to 36, that response samples were taken. Per sample, productive templates averaged approximately 250,000 and productive rearrangements averaged about 100,000.

Libraries were prepared by immunoSEQ multiplex PCR; TCRdb keeps only in-frame clonotypes and omits some of them. The profile shows about 68,000 clones, 75% to 95% of them singletons. Germline loops: CDR1 WNHNN, CDR2 SYGVQD (reference sequence). The CDR3 loop spans 14 amino acids. The V end lost 8 bases, the J end lost 0 bases, and 11 bases lay between the germline ends. Study-level findings and limits: Age-matched healthy donor levels were exceeded by baseline clonality, which tracked circulating CD8+ T-cell counts.

In this sample, this clone turned up a few times. Its cognate antigen is unknown. The receptor was derived from a human donor with chronic lymphocytic leukemia. Sequences were derived from PBMCs, sampled after 12 months of ibrutinib treatment. The rearrangement uses TRBV10-1 and TRBJ1-3; D is perhaps TRBD1 (5 bases). The CDR3 protein is CASRDSGSGNTIYF. The CDR3 DNA follows: TGCGCCAGCCGGGACTCCGGCTCTGGAAACACCATATATTTT.